This T cell receptor beta chain was recovered during a study of T cell clonality in common variable immunodeficiency. General observations from the study: CVID subjects showed higher TCRbeta clonality than healthy controls.

Trimming shortened V by 1 base and J by 7 bases, and 19 bases separated the two germline ends. Germline V gives CDR1 LGHNA, CDR2 YNFKEQ. This CDR3 is built from 16 residues. Clones were read by immunoSEQ multiplex PCR, and TCRdb kept only the in-frame ones, dropping some. The sample contains 35,000 to 50,000 clones, none of them singletons. This clone was observed at least ten times. Its antigen is unidentified. The CDR3 end falls 3 residues outside the read, so it is completed with the germline J gene. The gene calls are TRBV4-2 and TRBJ2-5, with a possible D match to TRBD1 (5 bases). The source of this sequence is a person between 18 and 75 years old in good health. The material sequenced was peripheral blood mononuclear cells. This chain's CDR3 is CASSQVVAGSSGTQYF. The part of the CDR3 DNA that was read is TGTGCCAGCAGCCAAGTGGTGGCAGGGTCGAGTGGGACC.